A single sample is the source of the 4 T cell receptor beta chains below, sequenced in a study of shared clonotypes between healthy human individuals. The table came from immunoSEQ multiplex PCR; TCRdb's copy has only in-frame clones and leaves some out. The repertoire consists of fewer than 1.4 million clones, with around three quarters occurring once and the leading ten covering roughly 0.61%. What was sequenced was memory CD4+ T cells from PBMCs. Subset of the sample: CD45RA-negative fraction. The receptors were gathered from a man aged 18 to 30 in good health. Some clones in this sample may be carry-over from other donors' samples.

Concerning this clone: This CDR3 is also generated by other DNA sequences in the sample. The rearrangement links TRBV18 to TRBJ1-5; D gene ambiguous. Deletions cut 2 bases from V and 5 bases from J, with 4 bases between. The CDR3 loop spans 12 amino acids. Germline values: CDR1 KGHSH, CDR2 LQKENI. CDR3 in DNA: TGTGCCAGCTCACCAGCGGATCAGCCCCAGCATTTT. It is translated as CASSPADQPQHF.

This clone was seen more than once but under ten times. The chain has TRBV7-9 and TRBJ1-4, with D unresolved. V shed 5 bases and J shed 3 bases, with 10 bases lying between them. Germline assignment: CDR1 SEHNR and CDR2 FQNEAQ (reference sequence). This CDR3 spans 14 amino acids. The CDR3 is CASSQAGSNEKLFF. CDR3 sequence (DNA): TGTGCCAGCAGCCAAGCGGGCTCTAATGAAAAACTGTTTTTT.

The chain joins TRBV28 to TRBJ2-1; no definite D call. The length of the CDR3 is 16 residues. Trimming removed 4 bases from V and 4 bases from J, with 17 bases in between. Germline CDR1 reads MDHEN; CDR2 reads SYDVKM. The CDR3 bases are TGTGCCAGCAGTTCATTGCCGGCGACTGATTACAATGAGCAGTTCTTC. Translating gives CASSSLPATDYNEQFF. Full variable domain (remainder filled in from reference TRBV28 and TRBJ2-1): DVKVTQSSRYLVKRTGEKVFLECVQDMDHENMFWYRQDPGLGLRLIYFSYDVKMKEKGDIPEGYSVSREKKERFSLILESASTNQTSMYLCASSSLPATDYNEQFFGPGTRLTVL.

This sequence joins TRBV4-3 and TRBJ2-1; D is unclear. V dropped 5 bases and J dropped 0 bases, with 14 bases sitting between them. CDR3 size: 16 residues. Germline CDR1 LGHNA, CDR2 YSLEER. The CDR3 nucleotides read TGCGCCAGCAGCGTGATAGGACGAGGCTCCTACAATGAGCAGTTCTTC. Translating it yields CASSVIGRGSYNEQFF.